The 10 T cell receptor beta chains in this list originate from one sample, sequenced in a study of blood T cells in healthy people across ages. The authors ran a second PCR of 7 to 11 cycles using a sample-barcoded 5' primer and a J-beta primer mix. One entry per CDR3 protein results from TCRdb running MiXCR on the 5' RACE reads. The sample gives about 1,800,000 distinct CDR3 sequences, approximately 28% of which show up once; roughly 8% is in the top ten. Sequenced sample: blood. The receptors were gathered from a woman in her 30s in good health.

J is TRBJ1-1 and V is TRBV5-6, with D possibly being TRBD1 (5 bases). CDR1 and CDR2 (germline): SGHDT, YYEEEE. The V end lost 2 bases, the J end lost 0 bases, and 11 bases lay between the germline ends. The CDR3 has 15 amino acids. This CDR3 reads CASSFGASMNTEAFF. The CDR3 region has the DNA TGTGCCAGCAGCTTTGGGGCCAGTATGAACACTGAAGCTTTCTTT.

Only a few counts were recorded for this clonotype. This chain uses TRBV5-1 with TRBJ2-6; TRBD1 matches at 7 bases. Losses at the gene ends were 0 bases for V and 0 bases for J; bases not matched to a gene: 6. The CDR3 totals 18 residues. Per germline, CDR1 SGHRS and CDR2 YFSETQ. The CDR3, as DNA: TGCGCCAGCAGCTTGGCCGACAGGGTCTACTCTGGGGCCAACGTCCTGACTTTC. Translating gives CASSLADRVYSGANVLTF. Variable domain in full (rest from reference TRBV5-1 and TRBJ2-6): KAGVTQTPRYLIKTRGQQVTLSCSPISGHRSVSWYQQTPGQGLQFLFEYFSETQRNKGNFPGRFSGRQFSNSRSEMNVSTLELGDSALYLCASSLADRVYSGANVLTFGAGSRLTVL.

J is TRBJ1-2 and V is TRBV29-1, with D unresolved. The CDR3 runs to 11 residues. V was clipped by 4 bases and J by 7 bases, with 10 bases between them. Per the germline V gene, CDR1 is SQVTM and CDR2 is ANQGSEA. The CDR3 DNA reads TGCAGCGTTGGGGCGTTAGGTGGCTACACCTTC. As protein: CSVGALGGYTF.

This clonotype was counted between two and nine times. The CDR3, as DNA: TGCGCCAGCAGCCAAGGCGTCCTGGCTGGGGCCAACGTCCTGACTTTC. It codes for CASSQGVLAGANVLTF. This sequence joins TRBV4-3 and TRBJ2-6; D is ambiguous. Per germline, CDR1 LGHNA and CDR2 YSLEER. The V and J ends lost 1 base and 2 bases respectively, with 9 bases between them. The CDR3 runs 16 residues.

This clonotype was counted at least ten times. J is TRBJ2-7 and V is TRBV29-1; TRBD1 agrees at 7 bases. CDR1 SQVTM and CDR2 ANQGSEA come from the germline V gene. The CDR3 covers 13 residues. With V trimmed by 4 bases and J by 3 bases, 6 bases remained unmatched. CDR3 residues: CSVGGTADYEQYF. The CDR3 region has the DNA TGCAGCGTTGGTGGGACAGCGGACTACGAGCAGTACTTC.

V is TRBV4-1 and J is TRBJ2-7; 9 bases map to TRBD1. The CDR3 totals 18 residues. After removal of 4 bases from V and 2 bases from J, the junction contained 15 bases not matched to a gene. Germline V CDR1 and CDR2: MGHRA, YSYEKL. Here the CDR3 DNA reads TGCGCCAGCAGCCTCATGCAGACAGGGGGGTCCCGGACCTACGAGCAGTACTTC. Translated: CASSLMQTGGSRTYEQYF.

The gene calls are TRBV20-1 and TRBJ2-3; D remains ambiguous. V was pared by 6 bases and J by 4 bases, with 17 bases between. The length of the CDR3 is 14 residues. CDR1 DFQATT and CDR2 SNEGSKA come from the germline V gene (reference sequence). In nucleotides, the CDR3 is TGCAGTGCCCGAGCCCCAGACGGTCCAGATACGCAGTATTTT. This encodes CSARAPDGPDTQYF.

The chain joins TRBV5-1 to TRBJ2-3; possibly TRBD2 for D (7 bases). The CDR3 runs to 15 residues. The V end lost 3 bases, the J end lost 5 bases, and 16 bases lay between the germline ends. The germline V gene has CDR1 SGHRS and CDR2 YFSETQ. DNA for the CDR3: TGCGCCAGCAGCTGGGGCATCGGGGGGCGAGATACGCAGTATTTT. It encodes CASSWGIGGRDTQYF. Based on the CDR3 plus reference TRBV5-1 and TRBJ2-3, the full variable domain is KAGVTQTPRYLIKTRGQQVTLSCSPISGHRSVSWYQQTPGQGLQFLFEYFSETQRNKGNFPGRFSGRQFSNSRSEMNVSTLELGDSALYLCASSWGIGGRDTQYFGPGTRLTVL.

This clonotype appeared many times. Its ends do not fully match the called genes, so a read error is possible. The chain uses TRBV7-9 and TRBJ2-7; D might be TRBD2 (5 bases). The germline V gene encodes CDR1 SEHNR and CDR2 FQNEAQ (reference sequence). The length of the CDR3 is 12 residues. CDR3 nucleotide sequence: TGTGCCAGCAGCCTAGCTGAGTACGAGCAGTACTTC. This sequence encodes CASSLAEYEQYF.

The V and J genes are TRBV20-1 and TRBJ2-3; no clear D. V lost 2 bases and J 7 bases, leaving 16 bases between the germline ends. The germline gives CDR1 DFQATT, CDR2 SNEGSKA (reference sequence). The CDR3 consists of 14 residues. CDR3 residues: CSARSRQTRYTQYF. The CDR3, as DNA: TGCAGTGCTAGATCCCGCCAAACACGTTATACGCAGTATTTT.